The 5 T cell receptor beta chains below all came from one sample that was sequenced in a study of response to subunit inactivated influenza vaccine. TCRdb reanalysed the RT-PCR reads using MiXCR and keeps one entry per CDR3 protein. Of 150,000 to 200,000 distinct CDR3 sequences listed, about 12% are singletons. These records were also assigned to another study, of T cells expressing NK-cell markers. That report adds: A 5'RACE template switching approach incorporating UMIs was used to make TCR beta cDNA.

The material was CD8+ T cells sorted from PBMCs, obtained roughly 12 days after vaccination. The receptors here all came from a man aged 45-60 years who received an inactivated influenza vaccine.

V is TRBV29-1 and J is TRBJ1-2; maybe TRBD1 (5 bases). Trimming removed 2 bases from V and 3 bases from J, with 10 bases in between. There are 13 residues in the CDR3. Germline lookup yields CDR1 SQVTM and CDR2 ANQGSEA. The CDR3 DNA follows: TGCAGCGTTGAAACCAGGGAGGACTATGGCTACACCTTC. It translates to CSVETREDYGYTF.

The CDR3 DNA reads TGTGCCAGCAGTGTGGCGGGGGGGCGTGTAGATACGCAGTATTTT. Encoded protein: CASSVAGGRVDTQYF. The chain is built from TRBV6-1 and TRBJ2-3; 9 positions agree with TRBD2. The V gene end was trimmed by 4 bases and the J gene end by 5 bases; junction bases not matched to a gene: 7. Germline assignment: CDR1 MNHNS and CDR2 SASEGT. This CDR3 is built from 15 residues.

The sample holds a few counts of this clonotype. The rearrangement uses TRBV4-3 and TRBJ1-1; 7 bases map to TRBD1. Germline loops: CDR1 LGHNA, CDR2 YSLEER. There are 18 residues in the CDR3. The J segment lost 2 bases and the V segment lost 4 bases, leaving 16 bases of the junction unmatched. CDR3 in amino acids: CASSLSGRGTVLNTEAFF. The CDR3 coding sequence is TGCGCCAGCAGCCTATCTGGACGGGGGACAGTCCTTAACACTGAAGCTTTCTTT.

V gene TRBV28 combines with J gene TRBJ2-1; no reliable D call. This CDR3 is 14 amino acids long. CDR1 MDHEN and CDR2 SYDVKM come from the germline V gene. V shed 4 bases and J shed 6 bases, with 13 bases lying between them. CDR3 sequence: CASSSLGLTNEQFF. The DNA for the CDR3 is TGTGCCAGCAGTTCCTTAGGTTTAACCAATGAGCAGTTCTTC. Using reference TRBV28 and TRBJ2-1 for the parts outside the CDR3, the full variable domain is DVKVTQSSRYLVKRTGEKVFLECVQDMDHENMFWYRQDPGLGLRLIYFSYDVKMKEKGDIPEGYSVSREKKERFSLILESASTNQTSMYLCASSSLGLTNEQFFGPGTRLTVL.

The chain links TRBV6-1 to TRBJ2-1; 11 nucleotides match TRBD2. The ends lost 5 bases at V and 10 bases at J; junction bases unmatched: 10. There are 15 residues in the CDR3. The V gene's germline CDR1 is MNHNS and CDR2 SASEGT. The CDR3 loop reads CASSLSSSGGKEQFF. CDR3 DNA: TGTGCCAGCAGTCTTAGTTCTAGCGGGGGGAAAGAGCAGTTCTTC.